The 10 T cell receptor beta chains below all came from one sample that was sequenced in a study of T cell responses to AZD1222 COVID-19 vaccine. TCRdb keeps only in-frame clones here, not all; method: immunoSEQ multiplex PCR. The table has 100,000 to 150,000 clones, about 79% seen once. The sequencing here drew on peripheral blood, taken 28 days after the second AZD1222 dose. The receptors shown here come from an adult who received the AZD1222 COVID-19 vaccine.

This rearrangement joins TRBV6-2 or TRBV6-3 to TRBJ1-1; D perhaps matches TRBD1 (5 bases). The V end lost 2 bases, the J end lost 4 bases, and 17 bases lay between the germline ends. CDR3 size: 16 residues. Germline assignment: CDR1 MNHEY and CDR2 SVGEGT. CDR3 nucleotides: TGTGCCAGCAGTTACCCGGATGGGGGGAGGGGCACTGAAGCTTTCTTT. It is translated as CASSYPDGGRGTEAFF.

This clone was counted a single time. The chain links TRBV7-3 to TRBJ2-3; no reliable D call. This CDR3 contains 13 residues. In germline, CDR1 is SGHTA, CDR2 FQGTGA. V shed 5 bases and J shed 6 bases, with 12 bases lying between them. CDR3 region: CASSTERVDTQYF. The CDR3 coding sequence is TGTGCCAGCAGCACCGAAAGGGTCGATACGCAGTATTTT.

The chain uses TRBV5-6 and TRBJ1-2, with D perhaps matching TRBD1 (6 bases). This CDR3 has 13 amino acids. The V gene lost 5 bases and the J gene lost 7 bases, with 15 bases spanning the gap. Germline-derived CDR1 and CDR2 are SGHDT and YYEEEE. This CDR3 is CASSMAGAGGYTF. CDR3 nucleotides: TGTGCCAGCAGTATGGCGGGGGCGGGTGGCTACACCTTC.

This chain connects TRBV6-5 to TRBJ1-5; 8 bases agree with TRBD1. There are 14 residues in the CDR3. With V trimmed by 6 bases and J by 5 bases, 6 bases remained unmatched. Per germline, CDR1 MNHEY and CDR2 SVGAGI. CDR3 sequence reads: CASRDRVHDQPQHF. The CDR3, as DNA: TGTGCCAGCAGGGACAGGGTTCATGATCAGCCCCAGCATTTT.

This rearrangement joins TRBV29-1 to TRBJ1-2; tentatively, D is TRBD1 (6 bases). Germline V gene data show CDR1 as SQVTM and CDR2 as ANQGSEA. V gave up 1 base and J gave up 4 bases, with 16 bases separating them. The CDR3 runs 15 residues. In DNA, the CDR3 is TGCAGCGTTGAAGTTACGTCAGGGGAACTCTATGGCTACACCTTC. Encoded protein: CSVEVTSGELYGYTF.

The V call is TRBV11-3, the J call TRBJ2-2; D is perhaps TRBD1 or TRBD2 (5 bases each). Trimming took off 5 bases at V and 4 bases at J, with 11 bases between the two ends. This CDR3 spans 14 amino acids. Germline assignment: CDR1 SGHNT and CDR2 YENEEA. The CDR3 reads CASSPSGLTGELFF. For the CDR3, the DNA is TGTGCCAGCAGCCCCTCGGGGCTCACCGGGGAGCTGTTTTTT.

The CDR3 DNA reads as TGTGCCAGTAGCCGAACGGGGGGAGGGACTGAAGCTTTCTTT. This gives the protein CASSRTGGGTEAFF. J is TRBJ1-1 and V is TRBV19; a possible D gene is TRBD1 (5 bases). The CDR3 is 14 amino acids. The germline V and J ends were trimmed by 6 bases and 5 bases, with 16 bases remaining between them. CDR1 and CDR2 from the germline V gene are LNHDA and SQIVND (reference sequence).

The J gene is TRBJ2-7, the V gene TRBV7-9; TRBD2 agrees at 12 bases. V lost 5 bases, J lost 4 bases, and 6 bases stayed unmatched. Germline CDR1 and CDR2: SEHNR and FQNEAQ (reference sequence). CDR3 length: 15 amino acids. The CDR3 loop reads CASSPTSGGRYEQYF. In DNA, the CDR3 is TGTGCCAGCAGCCCCACTAGCGGGGGGAGGTACGAGCAGTACTTC. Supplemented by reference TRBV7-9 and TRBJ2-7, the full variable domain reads DTGVSQNPRHKITKRGQNVTFRCDPISEHNRLYWYRQTLGQGPEFLTYFQNEAQLEKSRLLSDRFSAERPKGSFSTLEIQRTEQGDSAMYLCASSPTSGGRYEQYFGPGTRLTVT.

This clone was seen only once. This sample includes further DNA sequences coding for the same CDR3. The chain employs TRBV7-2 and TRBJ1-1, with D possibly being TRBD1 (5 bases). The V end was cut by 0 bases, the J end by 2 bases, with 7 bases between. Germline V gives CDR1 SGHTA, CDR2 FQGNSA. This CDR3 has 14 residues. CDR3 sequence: CASSLAGGNTEAFF. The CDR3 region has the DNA TGTGCCAGCAGCTTAGCGGGGGGAAACACTGAAGCTTTCTTT.

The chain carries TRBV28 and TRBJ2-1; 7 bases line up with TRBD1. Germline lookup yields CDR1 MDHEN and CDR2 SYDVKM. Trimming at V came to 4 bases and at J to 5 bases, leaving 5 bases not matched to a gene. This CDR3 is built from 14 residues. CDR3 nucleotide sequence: TGTGCCAGCAGTTCCGGGACAGTAAACAATGAGCAGTTCTTC. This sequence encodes CASSSGTVNNEQFF.